This T cell receptor (beta chain) was obtained from a study of regulatory T cells in long-lasting Graves disease. The V gene's germline CDR1 is SGHTA and CDR2 FQGNSA. The CDR3 length is 15 residues. Trimming took off 5 bases at V and 5 bases at J, with 15 bases between the two ends. Study-level findings and limits: Between persistent patients, more than 2,500 public clonotypes were shared, exceeding the approximately 870 shared between new patients.

This clonotype occurred a few times. Antigen unknown. Arm-PCR of CDR3 regions with iRepertoire HTBI primers generated TCR beta libraries. From the multiplex PCR reads, TCRdb called clonotypes with MiXCR, one entry per CDR3 protein. The sample has under 500,000 distinct CDR3 sequences, less than 25% seen once. Specified time point: persistent/refractory GD, antithyroid drugs over 5 years with positive TRAb. RNA extracted from PBMCs served as the sequencing template. The material was peripheral blood mononuclear cells (PBMCs), obtained when the disease was refractory, from a patient treated with antithyroid drugs. This chain links TRBV7-2 with TRBJ2-2; no firm D call. The sequence derives from a female donor with Graves disease. The CDR3 region has the DNA TGTGCCAGCAGCATTGAGGCCCTAGGGACCGGGGAGCTGTTTTTT. It yields the protein CASSIEALGTGELFF.